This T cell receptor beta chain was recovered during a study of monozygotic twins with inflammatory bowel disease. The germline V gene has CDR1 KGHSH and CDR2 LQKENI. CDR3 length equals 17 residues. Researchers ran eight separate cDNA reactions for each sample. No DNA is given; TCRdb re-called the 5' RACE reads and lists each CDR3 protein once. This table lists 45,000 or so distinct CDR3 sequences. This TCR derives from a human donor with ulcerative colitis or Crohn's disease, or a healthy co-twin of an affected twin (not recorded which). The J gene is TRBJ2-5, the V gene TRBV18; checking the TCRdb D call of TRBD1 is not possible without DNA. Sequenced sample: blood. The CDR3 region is CASSPGTGAKRLETQYF.